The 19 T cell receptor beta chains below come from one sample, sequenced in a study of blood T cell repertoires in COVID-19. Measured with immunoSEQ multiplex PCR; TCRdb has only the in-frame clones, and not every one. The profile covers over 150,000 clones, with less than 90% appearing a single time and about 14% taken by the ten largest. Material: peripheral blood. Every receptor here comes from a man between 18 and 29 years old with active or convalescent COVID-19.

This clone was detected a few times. CDR3 residues: CASSYTGTSGSGEQFF. The DNA for the CDR3 is TGTGCCAGCAGTTACACCGGGACTAGCGGGAGTGGTGAGCAGTTCTTC. The chain links TRBV6-2 or TRBV6-3 to TRBJ2-1, with 14 bases identical to TRBD2. V lost 2 bases and J lost 9; bases outside the gene matches: 6. The germline V gene encodes CDR1 MNHEY and CDR2 SVGEGT. This CDR3 spans 16 amino acids.

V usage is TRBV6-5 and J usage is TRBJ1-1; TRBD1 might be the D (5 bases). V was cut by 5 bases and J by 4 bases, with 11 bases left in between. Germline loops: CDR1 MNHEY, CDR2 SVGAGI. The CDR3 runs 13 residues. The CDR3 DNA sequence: TGTGCCAGCAGTCTCGACAGTCCCACTGAAGCTTTCTTT. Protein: CASSLDSPTEAFF.

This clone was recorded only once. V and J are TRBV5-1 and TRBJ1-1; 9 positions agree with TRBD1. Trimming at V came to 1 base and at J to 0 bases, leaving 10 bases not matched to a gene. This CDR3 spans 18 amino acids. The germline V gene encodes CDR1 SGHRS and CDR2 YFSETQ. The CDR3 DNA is TGCGCCAGCAGCTTGCGGGACAGGGCCTGGGAAGTGAACACTGAAGCTTTCTTT. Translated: CASSLRDRAWEVNTEAFF.

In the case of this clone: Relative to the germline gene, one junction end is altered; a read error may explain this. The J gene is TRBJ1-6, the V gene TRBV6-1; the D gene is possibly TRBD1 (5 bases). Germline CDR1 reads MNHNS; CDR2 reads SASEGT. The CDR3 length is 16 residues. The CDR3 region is CASSEAGSSYNSPLHF. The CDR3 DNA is TGTGCCAGCAGCGAAGCAGGGAGCTCCTATAATTCACCCCTCCACTTT.

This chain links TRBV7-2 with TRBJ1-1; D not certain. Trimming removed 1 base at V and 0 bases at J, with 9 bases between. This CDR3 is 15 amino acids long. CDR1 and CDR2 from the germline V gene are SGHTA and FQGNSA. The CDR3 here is CASSLGRTMNTEAFF. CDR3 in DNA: TGTGCCAGCAGCTTAGGCAGAACCATGAACACTGAAGCTTTCTTT.

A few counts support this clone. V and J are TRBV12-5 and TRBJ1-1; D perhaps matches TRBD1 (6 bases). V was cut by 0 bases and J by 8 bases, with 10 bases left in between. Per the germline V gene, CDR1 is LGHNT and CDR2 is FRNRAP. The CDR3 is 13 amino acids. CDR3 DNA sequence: TGTGCTAGTGGTTTGGTACTTGACAGGGAAGCTTTCTTT. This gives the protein CASGLVLDREAFF. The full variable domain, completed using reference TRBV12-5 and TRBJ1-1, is DARVTQTPRHKVTEMGQEVTMRCQPILGHNTVFWYRQTMMQGLELLAYFRNRAPLDDSGMPKDRFSAEMPDATLATLKIQPSEPRDSAVYFCASGLVLDREAFFGQGTRLTVV.

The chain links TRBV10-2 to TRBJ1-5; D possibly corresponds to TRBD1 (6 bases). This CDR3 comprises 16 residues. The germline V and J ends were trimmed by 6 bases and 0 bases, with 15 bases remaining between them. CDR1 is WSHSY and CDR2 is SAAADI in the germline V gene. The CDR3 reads CASRSRDIDSNQPQHF. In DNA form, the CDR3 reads TGCGCCAGCAGAAGCCGGGACATAGATAGCAATCAGCCCCAGCATTTT.

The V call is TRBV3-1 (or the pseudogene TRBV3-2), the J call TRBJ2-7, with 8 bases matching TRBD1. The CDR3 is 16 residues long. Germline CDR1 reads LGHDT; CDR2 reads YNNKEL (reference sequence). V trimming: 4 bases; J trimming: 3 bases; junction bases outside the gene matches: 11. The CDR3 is CASSPPRGRTHYEQYF. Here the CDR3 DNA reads TGTGCCAGCAGCCCACCCAGGGGGCGGACTCACTACGAGCAGTACTTC.

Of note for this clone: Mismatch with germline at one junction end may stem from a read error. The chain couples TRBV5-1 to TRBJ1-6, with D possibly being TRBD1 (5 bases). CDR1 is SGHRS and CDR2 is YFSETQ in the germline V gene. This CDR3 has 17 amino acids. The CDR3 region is CASRTDPLTPYNSLLHF. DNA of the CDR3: TGCGCCAGCAGGACAGACCCTCTGACCCCCTATAATTCACTCCTCCACTTT.

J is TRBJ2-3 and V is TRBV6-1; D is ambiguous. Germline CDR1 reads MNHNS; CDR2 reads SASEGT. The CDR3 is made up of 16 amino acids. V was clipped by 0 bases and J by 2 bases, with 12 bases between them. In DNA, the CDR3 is TGTGCCAGCAGTGAAGCTCAGAGGCGGCCCACAGATACGCAGTATTTT. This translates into CASSEAQRRPTDTQYF.

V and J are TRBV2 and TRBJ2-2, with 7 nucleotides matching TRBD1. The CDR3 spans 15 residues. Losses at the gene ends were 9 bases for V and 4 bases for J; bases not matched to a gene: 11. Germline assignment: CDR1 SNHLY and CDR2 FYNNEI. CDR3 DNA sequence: TGTGCCAGTGCGCCCGAGACAGGGCCCACCGGGGAGCTGTTTTTT. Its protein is CASAPETGPTGELFF.

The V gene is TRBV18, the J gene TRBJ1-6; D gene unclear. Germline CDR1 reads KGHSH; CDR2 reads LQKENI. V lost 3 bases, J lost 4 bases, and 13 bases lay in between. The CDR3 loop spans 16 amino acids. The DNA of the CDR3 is TGTGCCAGCTCACCCTCTAACGCACAGTATAATTCACCCCTCCACTTT. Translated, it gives CASSPSNAQYNSPLHF.

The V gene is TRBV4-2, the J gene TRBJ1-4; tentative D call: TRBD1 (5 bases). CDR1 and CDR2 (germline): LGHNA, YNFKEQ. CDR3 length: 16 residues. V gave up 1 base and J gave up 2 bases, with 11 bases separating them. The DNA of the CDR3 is TGTGCCAGCAGCCAAGCGGCGGGGGTTACTAATGAAAAACTGTTTTTT. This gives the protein CASSQAAGVTNEKLFF.

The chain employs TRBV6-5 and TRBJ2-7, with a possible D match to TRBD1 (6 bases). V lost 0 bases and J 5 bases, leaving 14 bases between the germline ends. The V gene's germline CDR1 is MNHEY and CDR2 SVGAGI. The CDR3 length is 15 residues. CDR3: CASSYSGRGWDEQYF. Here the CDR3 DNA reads TGTGCCAGCAGTTACTCCGGCAGGGGCTGGGACGAGCAGTACTTC.

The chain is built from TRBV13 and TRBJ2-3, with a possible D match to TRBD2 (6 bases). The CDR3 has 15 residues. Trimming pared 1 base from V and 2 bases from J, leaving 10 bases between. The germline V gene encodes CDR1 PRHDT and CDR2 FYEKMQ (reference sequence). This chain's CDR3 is CASSLAGLDTDTQYF. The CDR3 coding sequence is TGTGCCAGCAGCTTAGCGGGACTCGACACAGATACGCAGTATTTT. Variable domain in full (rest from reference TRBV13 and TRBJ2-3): AAGVIQSPRHLIKEKRETATLKCYPIPRHDTVYWYQQGPGQDPQFLISFYEKMQSDKGSIPDRFSAQQFSDYHSELNMSSLELGDSALYFCASSLAGLDTDTQYFGPGTRLTVL.

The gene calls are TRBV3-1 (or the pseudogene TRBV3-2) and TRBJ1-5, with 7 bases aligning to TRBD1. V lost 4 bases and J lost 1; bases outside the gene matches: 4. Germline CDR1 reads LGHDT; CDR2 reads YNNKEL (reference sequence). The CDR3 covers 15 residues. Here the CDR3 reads CASSLTGVSNQPQHF. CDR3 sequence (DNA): TGTGCCAGCAGCCTAACAGGGGTAAGCAATCAGCCCCAGCATTTT.

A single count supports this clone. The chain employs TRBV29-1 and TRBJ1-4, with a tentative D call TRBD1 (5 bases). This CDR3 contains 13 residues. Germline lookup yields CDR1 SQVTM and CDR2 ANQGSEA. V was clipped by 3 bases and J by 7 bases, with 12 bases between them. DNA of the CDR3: TGCAGCGTTGATCAGGGCTCGGGTGAAAAACTGTTTTTT. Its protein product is CSVDQGSGEKLFF. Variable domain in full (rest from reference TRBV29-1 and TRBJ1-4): SAVISQKPSRDICQRGTSLTIQCQVDSQVTMMFWYRQQPGQSLTLIATANQGSEATYESGFVIDKFPISRPNLTFSTLTVSNMSPEDSSIYLCSVDQGSGEKLFFGSGTQLSVL.

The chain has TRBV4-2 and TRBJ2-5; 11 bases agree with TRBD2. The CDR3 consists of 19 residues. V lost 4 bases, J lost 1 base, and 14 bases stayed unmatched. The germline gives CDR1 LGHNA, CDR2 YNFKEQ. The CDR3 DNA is TGTGCCAGCAGCCGGTTACGGGGAAGTAGCGGGGGGGCCCAAGAGACCCAGTACTTC. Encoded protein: CASSRLRGSSGGAQETQYF.

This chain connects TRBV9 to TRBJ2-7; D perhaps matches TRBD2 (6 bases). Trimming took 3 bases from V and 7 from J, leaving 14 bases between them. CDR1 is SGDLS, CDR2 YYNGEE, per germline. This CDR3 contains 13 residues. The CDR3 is CASSARKAGEQYF. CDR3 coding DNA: TGTGCCAGCAGCGCCCGGAAGGCGGGAGAGCAGTACTTC. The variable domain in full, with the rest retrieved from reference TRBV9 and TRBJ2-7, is DSGVTQTPKHLITATGQRVTLRCSPRSGDLSVYWYQQSLDQGLQFLIQYYNGEERAKGNILERFSAQQFPDLHSELNLSSLELGDSALYFCASSARKAGEQYFGPGTRLTVT.